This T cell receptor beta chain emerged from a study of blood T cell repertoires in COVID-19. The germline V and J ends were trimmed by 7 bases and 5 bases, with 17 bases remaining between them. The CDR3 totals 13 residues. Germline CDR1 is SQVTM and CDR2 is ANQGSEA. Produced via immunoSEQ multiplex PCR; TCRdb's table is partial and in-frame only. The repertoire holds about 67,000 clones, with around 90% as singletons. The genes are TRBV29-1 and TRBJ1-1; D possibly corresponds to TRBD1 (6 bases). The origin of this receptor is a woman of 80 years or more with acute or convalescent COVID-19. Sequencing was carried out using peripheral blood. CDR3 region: CSGRGSKGTEAFF. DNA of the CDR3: TGCAGCGGAAGGGGGTCGAAGGGGACTGAAGCTTTCTTT.